This T cell receptor beta chain was sequenced for a study of cytomegalovirus exposure and HLA in healthy donors (dated by TCRdb to 2016 to 2017). Looking at the study overall: The roughly 650 repertoires of the first cohort and the 95 to 150 validation repertoires were produced on the same platform, according to a later analysis. The study was designed to test whether signatures of past pathogen exposure could be identified by cataloging public T cell receptors. To predict cytomegalovirus infection status, the study brought together high-throughput TCR immunosequencing, statistical association of individual TCRs with disease status, and machine learning. Besides the first cohort of about 730 subjects, a separate validation cohort made up of 120 different subjects was used. Study-wide findings and limitations: It was suggested by the authors that the approach could potentially be generalized to other disease states and immunological phenotypes. All 120 or so repertoires were used to score co-occurrence in the validation cohort in a later analysis, because that analysis had no HLA typing for the cohort. In the study, about 150 TCR beta chains were listed as associated with cytomegalovirus. In vitro tests confirmed that a few of the cytomegalovirus-associated TCR beta chains recognize cytomegalovirus antigens. In a later analysis, TCRs clustered in the first cohort were found to also tend to co-occur in the approximately 110 validation repertoires, with roughly 93% of cluster scores above 0. In both the original and validation cohorts, the classifier was reported to diagnose cytomegalovirus status with high specificity and sensitivity. Most TCR sequences were seen in very few donors, while some public TCRs were found in many individuals.

Library preparation employed the immunoSEQ multiplex PCR assay. In the original analysis: A statistical classification framework was developed to diagnose cytomegalovirus status using the catalog of TCR beta chain sequences. TCRdb obtained this table from immuneACCESS and retained in-frame rearrangements with V and J assigned. These tables miss some clones; where compared with another copy, unresolved V genes account for less than half of the shortfall, and the remainder is unexplained. V, J and clone size are taken as reported in that table, and D and trimming were inferred from the DNA itself. This sample gives under 200,000 clones in total; about 95% of them show up just once. The ten largest account for under 0.9% of the sample. The donors belonged to the validation cohort of approximately 130 subjects, which was separate from the roughly 700-subject first cohort. From its cysteine to its phenylalanine, the CDR3 spans 12 amino acids. Solely the CDR3 DNA is kept, with 36 bases framed from the first base. From the germline V gene, CDR1 is SGHTA and CDR2 is FQGNSA. Trimming costs V 1 base and J 3 bases, and their ends lie 3 bases apart.

About this clone itself: Its recognized antigen is unknown. No much larger clonotype is one base removed from it; base qualities were not supplied.

This TCR derives from a woman under 30 in good health and CMV-seronegative. The V and J genes are TRBV7-2 and TRBJ2-5, with the D gene not confidently named. The specimen sequenced was PBMCs. The CDR3 protein sequence reads: CASSLVKETQYF. The DNA is TGTGCCAGCAGCTTAGTAAAAGAGACCCAGTACTTC. Extended through the reference TRBV7-2 and TRBJ2-5 proteins, this CDR3 yields the full variable domain: GAGVSQSPSNKVTEKGKDVELRCDPISGHTALYWYRQSLGQGLEFLIYFQGNSAPDKSGLPSDRFSAERTGGSVSTLTIQRTQQEDSAVYLCASSLVKETQYFGPGTRLLVL.